What follows describes a single T cell receptor beta chain. The sample is drawn from a study of blood T cell repertoires in COVID-19. Study-level background: From the United States, Italy and Spain came samples of acute and convalescent COVID-19. The analysed material was cDNA or gDNA that came from T cells, B-cell-depleted T cells, or PBMCs.

Trimming cost V 6 bases and J 1 base, with 12 bases left between them. CDR1 and CDR2 (germline): MNHEY, SVGAGI. The CDR3 has 14 residues. As originally analysed: Reference gene primer amplification gave estimated nucleated cell counts. Sequencing was performed with immunoSEQ multiplex PCR; in TCRdb, only in-frame clones are kept and a portion is missing. V, J and clone size were drawn from that table, and D and trimming were deduced from the DNA. The repertoire holds 470,000 or so clones, with about 89% as singletons. This chain joins TRBV6-5 and TRBJ1-1; D is ambiguous. The sample taken for sequencing was peripheral blood. This clonotype originated in a woman aged 25 to 45 with acute or convalescent COVID-19. CDR3 nucleotides: TGTGCCAGCAGACGAGCCGGGAGGAACACTGAAGCTTTCTTT. Translation gives CASRRAGRNTEAFF.